These 10 T cell receptor beta chains were all obtained from the same sample, sequenced in a study of PD-L1 blockade in urothelial cancer. TCRdb keeps only in-frame clones here, not all; method: immunoSEQ multiplex PCR. The sample holds around 100,000 clones; around 93% are singletons and the top ten take 3% to 4.5%. Noted time point: peripheral blood 6 weeks after treatment start. The specimen was PBMCs, collected around atezolizumab (anti-PD-L1) treatment. These receptor sequences come from a man in his 60s with urothelial cancer.

This clone was seen many times. The V gene is TRBV2, the J gene TRBJ2-7; D is unclear. The CDR3 runs 11 residues. Germline values: CDR1 SNHLY, CDR2 FYNNEI. Trimming took off 8 bases at V and 3 bases at J, with 8 bases between the two ends. The chain's CDR3 is CASGNSYEQYF. The CDR3 DNA follows: TGTGCCAGCGGAAACAGCTACGAGCAGTACTTC.

The chain links TRBV5-6 to TRBJ2-3; D perhaps matches TRBD2 (6 bases). V lost 1 base and J lost 0, with 12 bases in between. CDR3 size: 16 residues. Looked up from germline, CDR1 is SGHDT and CDR2 is YYEEEE. The CDR3 DNA follows: TGTGCCAGCAGCTTGCCATGGGGACTTAGCACAGATACGCAGTATTTT. Amino acid sequence: CASSLPWGLSTDTQYF.

J is TRBJ2-2 and V is TRBV7-2; 7 positions match TRBD2. From germline, CDR1 is SGHTA and CDR2 FQGNSA. The CDR3 loop spans 15 amino acids. V trimming: 2 bases; J trimming: 2 bases; junction bases outside the gene matches: 2. CDR3 residues: CASSLRGDNTGELFF. The DNA of the CDR3 is TGTGCCAGCAGCTTACGGGGGGACAACACCGGGGAGCTGTTTTTT.

CDR3 DNA sequence: TGCGCCAGCAGCTTGGCAGGGTCTGACTATGGCTACACCTTC. This gives the protein CASSLAGSDYGYTF. The gene calls are TRBV5-1 and TRBJ1-2; maybe TRBD1 (5 bases). Germline loops: CDR1 SGHRS, CDR2 YFSETQ. The germline V and J ends were trimmed by 0 bases and 3 bases, with 9 bases remaining between them. This CDR3 is built from 14 residues.

The genes are TRBV2 and TRBJ2-5; D might be TRBD1 (5 bases). From germline, CDR1 is SNHLY and CDR2 FYNNEI. Trimming took off 5 bases at V and 4 bases at J, with 17 bases between the two ends. The CDR3 is 15 residues long. DNA of the CDR3: TGTGCCAGCAGTTTCGAAGGACAAGCCTCAGAGACCCAGTACTTC. Translated: CASSFEGQASETQYF.

V usage is TRBV11-2 and J usage is TRBJ2-2; 14 bases fit TRBD2. Germline V gene data show CDR1 as SGHAT and CDR2 as FQNNGV. The J segment lost 7 bases and the V segment lost 2 bases, leaving 6 bases of the junction unmatched. The CDR3 length is 17 residues. CDR3 coding DNA: TGTGCCAGCAGCTTATTGCCGGGACTAGCGGGGGACGGGGAGCTGTTTTTT. It is translated as CASSLLPGLAGDGELFF. The full variable domain, rest sourced from reference TRBV11-2 and TRBJ2-2, is EAGVAQSPRYKIIEKRQSVAFWCNPISGHATLYWYQQILGQGPKLLIQFQNNGVVDDSQLPKDRFSAERLKGVDSTLKIQPAKLEDSAVYLCASSLLPGLAGDGELFFGEGSRLTVL.

The chain has TRBV28 and TRBJ2-2, with D perhaps matching TRBD1 (6 bases). CDR3 size: 16 residues. Trimming took off 4 bases at V and 0 bases at J, with 12 bases between the two ends. Looked up from germline, CDR1 is MDHEN and CDR2 is SYDVKM. The CDR3 here is CASSSFGTSNTGELFF. CDR3 coding DNA: TGTGCCAGCAGTTCGTTCGGGACATCGAACACCGGGGAGCTGTTTTTT.

This clone was recorded once. The chain uses TRBV5-6 and TRBJ1-1, with D perhaps matching TRBD1 (5 bases). Trimming took 2 bases from V and 0 from J, leaving 11 bases between them. Per germline, CDR1 SGHDT and CDR2 YYEEEE. This CDR3 spans 15 amino acids. The CDR3 coding sequence is TGTGCCAGCAGCTTAGGACACTTAGTGAACACTGAAGCTTTCTTT. This translates into CASSLGHLVNTEAFF.

The gene calls are TRBV27 and TRBJ2-1; a possible D gene is TRBD2 (6 bases). V was shortened by 6 bases and J by 6 bases, with 15 bases between the two germline ends. The CDR3 length is 14 residues. The germline CDR1 and CDR2 sequences are MNHEY and SMNVEV (reference sequence). CDR3 in amino acids: CASRREAALNEQFF. The CDR3 nucleotides read TGTGCCAGCAGGAGGGAGGCTGCCCTCAATGAGCAGTTCTTC.

The rearrangement joins TRBV7-6 to TRBJ2-7; 8 bases agree with TRBD1. CDR3 length: 16 amino acids. The V gene end was trimmed by 1 base and the J gene end by 6 bases; junction bases not matched to a gene: 11. Germline values: CDR1 SGHVS, CDR2 FNYEAQ. For the CDR3, the DNA is TGTGCCAGCAGCTTAGGTGTCAGGGGGCACGATGGCGAGCAGTACTTC. Translated: CASSLGVRGHDGEQYF.